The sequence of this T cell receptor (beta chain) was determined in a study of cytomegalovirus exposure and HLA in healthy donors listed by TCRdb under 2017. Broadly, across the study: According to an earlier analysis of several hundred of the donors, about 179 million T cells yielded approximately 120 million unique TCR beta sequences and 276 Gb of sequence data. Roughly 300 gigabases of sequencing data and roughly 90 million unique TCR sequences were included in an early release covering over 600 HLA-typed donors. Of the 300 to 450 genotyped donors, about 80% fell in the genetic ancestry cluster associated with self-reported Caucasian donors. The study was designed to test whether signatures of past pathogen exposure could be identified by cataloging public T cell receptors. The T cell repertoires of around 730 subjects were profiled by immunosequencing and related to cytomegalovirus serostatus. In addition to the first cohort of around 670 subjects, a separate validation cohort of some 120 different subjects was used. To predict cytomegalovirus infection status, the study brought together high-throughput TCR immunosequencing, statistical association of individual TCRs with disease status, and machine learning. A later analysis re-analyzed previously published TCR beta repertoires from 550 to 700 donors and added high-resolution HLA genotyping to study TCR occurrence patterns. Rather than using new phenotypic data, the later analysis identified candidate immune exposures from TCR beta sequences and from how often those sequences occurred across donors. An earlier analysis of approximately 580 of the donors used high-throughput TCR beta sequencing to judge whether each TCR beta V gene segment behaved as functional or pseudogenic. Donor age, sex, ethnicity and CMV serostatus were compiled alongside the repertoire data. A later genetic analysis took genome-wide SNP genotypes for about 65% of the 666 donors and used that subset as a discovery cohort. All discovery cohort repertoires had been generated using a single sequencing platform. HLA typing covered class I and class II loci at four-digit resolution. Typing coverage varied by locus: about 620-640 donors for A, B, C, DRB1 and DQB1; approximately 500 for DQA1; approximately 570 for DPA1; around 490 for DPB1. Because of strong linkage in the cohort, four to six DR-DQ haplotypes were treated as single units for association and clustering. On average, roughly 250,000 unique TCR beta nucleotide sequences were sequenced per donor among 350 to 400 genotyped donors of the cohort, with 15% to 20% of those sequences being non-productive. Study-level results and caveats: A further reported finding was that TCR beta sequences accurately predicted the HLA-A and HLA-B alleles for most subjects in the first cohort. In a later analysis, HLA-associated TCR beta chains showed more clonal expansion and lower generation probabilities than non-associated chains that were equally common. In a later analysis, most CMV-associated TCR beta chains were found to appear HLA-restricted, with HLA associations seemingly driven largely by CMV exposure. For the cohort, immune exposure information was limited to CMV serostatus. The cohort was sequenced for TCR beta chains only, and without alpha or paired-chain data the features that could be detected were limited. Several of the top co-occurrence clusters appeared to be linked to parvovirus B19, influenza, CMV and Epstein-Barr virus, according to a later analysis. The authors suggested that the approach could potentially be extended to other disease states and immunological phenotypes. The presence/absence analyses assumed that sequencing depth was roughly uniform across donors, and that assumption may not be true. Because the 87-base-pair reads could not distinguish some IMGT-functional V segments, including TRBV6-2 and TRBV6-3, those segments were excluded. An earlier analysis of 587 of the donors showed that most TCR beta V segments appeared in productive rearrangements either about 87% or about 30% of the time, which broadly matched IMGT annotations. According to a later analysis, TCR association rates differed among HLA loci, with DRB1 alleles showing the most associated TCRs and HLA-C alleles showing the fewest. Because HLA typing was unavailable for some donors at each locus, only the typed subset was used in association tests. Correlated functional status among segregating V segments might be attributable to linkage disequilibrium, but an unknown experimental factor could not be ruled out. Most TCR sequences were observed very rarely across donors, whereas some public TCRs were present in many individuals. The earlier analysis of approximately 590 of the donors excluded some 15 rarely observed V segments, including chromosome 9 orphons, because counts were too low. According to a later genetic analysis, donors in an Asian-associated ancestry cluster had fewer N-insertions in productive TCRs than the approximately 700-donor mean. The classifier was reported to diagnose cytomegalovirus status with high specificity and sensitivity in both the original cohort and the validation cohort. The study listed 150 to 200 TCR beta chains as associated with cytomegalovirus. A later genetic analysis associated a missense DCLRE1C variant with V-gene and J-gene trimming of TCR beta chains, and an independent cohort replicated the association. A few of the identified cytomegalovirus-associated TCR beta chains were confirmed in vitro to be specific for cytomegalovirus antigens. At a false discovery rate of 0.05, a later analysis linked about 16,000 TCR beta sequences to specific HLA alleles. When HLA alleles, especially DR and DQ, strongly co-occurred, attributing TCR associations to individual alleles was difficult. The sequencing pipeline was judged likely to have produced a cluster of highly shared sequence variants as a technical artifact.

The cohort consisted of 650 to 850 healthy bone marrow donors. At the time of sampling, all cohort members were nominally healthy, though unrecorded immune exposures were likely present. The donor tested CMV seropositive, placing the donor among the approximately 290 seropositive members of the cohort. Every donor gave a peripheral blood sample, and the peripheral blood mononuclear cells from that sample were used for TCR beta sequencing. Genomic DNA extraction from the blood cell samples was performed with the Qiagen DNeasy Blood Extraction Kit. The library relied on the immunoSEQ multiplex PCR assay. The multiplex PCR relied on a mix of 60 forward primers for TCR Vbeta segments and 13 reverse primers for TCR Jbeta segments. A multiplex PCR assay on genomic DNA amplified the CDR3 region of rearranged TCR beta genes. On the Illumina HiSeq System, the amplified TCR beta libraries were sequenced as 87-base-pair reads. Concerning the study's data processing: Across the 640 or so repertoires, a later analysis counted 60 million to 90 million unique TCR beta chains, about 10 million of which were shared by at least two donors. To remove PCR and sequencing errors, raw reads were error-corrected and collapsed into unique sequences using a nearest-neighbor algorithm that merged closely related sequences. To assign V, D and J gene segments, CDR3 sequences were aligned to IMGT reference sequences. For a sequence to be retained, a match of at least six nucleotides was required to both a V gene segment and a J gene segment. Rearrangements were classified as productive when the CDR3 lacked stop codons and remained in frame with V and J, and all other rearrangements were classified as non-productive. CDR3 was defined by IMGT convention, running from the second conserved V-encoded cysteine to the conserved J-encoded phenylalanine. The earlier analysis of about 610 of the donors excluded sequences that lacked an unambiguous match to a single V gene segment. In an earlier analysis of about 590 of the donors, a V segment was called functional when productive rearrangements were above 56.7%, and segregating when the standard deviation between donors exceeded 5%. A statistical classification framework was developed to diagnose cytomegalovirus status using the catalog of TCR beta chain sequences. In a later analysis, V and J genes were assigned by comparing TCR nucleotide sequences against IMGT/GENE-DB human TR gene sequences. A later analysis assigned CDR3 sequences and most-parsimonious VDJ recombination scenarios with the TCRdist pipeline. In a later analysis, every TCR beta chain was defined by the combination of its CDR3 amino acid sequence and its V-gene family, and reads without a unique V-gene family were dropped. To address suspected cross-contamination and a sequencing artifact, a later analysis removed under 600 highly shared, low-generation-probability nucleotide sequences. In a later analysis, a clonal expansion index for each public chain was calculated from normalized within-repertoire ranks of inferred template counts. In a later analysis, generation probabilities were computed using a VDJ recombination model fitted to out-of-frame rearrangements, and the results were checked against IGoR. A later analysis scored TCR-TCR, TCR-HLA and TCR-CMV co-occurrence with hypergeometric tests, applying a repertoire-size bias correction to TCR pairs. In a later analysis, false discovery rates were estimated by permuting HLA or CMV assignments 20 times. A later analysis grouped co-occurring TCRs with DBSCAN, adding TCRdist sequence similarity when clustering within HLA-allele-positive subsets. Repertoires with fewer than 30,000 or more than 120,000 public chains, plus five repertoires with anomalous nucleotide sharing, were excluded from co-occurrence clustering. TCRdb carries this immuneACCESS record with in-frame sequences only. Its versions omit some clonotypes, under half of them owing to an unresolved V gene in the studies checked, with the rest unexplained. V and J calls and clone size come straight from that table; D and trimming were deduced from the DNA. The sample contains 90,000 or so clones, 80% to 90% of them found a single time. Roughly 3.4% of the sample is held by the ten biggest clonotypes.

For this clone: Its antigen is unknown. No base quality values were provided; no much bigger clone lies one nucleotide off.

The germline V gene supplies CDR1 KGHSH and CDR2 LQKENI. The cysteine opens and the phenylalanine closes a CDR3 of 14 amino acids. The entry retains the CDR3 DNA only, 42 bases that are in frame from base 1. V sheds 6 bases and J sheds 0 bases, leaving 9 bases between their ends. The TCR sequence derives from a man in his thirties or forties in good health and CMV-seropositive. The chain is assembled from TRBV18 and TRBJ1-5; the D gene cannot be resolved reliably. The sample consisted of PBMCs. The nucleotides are TGTGCCAGCTCCCCCCCCAATAGCAATCAGCCCCAGCATTTT. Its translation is CASSPPNSNQPQHF.